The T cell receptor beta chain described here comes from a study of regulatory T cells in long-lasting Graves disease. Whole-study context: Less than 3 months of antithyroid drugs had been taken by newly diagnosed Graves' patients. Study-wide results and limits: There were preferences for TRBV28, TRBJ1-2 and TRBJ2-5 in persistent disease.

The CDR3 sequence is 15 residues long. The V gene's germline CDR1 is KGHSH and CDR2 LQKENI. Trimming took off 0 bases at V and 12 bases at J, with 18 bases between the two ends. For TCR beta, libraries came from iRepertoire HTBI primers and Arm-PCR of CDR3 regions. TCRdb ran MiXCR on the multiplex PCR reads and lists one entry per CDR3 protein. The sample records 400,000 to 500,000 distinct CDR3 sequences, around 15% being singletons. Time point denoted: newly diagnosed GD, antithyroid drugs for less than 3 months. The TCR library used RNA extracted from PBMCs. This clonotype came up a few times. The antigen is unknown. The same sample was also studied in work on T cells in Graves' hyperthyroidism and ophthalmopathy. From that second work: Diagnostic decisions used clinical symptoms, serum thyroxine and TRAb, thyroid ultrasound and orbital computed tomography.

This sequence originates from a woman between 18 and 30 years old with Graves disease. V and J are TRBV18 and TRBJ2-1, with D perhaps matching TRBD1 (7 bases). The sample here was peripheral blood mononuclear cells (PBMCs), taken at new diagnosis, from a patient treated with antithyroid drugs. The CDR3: CASSPPSGGRPPQFF. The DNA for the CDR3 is TGTGCCAGCTCACCACCGTCAGGGGGGAGGCCTCCGCAGTTCTTC.